This T cell receptor beta chain was retrieved from a study of patients and donors after allogeneic stem cell transplantation. The V gene end was trimmed by 6 bases and the J gene end by 3 bases; junction bases not matched to a gene: 5. The CDR3 is 12 residues long. CDR1 is SQVTM and CDR2 is ANQGSEA in the germline V gene. TCRdb reprocessed the RT-PCR reads via MiXCR and lists one record per CDR3 protein. The sample lists approximately 220,000 distinct CDR3 sequences; about 38% were seen once. The sequenced sample was blood, either unsorted or a sorted T cell fraction (not recorded which). This clonotype originated in a human donor who was either an allogeneic HSCT recipient or a stem cell or donor lymphocyte infusion donor (not recorded which). It is not recorded whose cells these are; they may come from a transplant donor. This chain joins TRBV29-1 and TRBJ2-7; the match to TRBD2 covers 7 bases. The CDR3 DNA reads TGCAGCGTGGGGAGGGGCCACTACGAGCAGTACTTC. It yields the protein CSVGRGHYEQYF.